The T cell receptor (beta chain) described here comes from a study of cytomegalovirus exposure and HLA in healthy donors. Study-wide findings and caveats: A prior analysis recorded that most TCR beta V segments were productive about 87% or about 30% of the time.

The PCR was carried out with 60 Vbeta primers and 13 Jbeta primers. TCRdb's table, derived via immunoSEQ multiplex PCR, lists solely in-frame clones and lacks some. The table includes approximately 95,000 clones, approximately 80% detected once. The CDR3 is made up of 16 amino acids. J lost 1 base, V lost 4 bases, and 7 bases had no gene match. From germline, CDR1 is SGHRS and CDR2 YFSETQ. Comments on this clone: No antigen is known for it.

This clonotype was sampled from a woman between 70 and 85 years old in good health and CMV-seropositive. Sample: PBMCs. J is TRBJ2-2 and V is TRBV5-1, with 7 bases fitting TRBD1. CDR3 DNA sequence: TGCGCCAGCAGCCACCCGGGGACAGTGAACACCGGGGAGCTGTTTTTT. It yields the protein CASSHPGTVNTGELFF. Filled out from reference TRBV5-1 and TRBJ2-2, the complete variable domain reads KAGVTQTPRYLIKTRGQQVTLSCSPISGHRSVSWYQQTPGQGLQFLFEYFSETQRNKGNFPGRFSGRQFSNSRSEMNVSTLELGDSALYLCASSHPGTVNTGELFFGEGSRLTVL.